Listed below are T cell receptor beta chains from one sample, sequenced in a study of shared clonotypes between healthy human individuals. The assay was immunoSEQ multiplex PCR, and TCRdb's table has in-frame clones only and misses some. The table records 700,000 to 950,000 clones, about 96% of them present only once. Sequencing was performed on naive CD8+ T cells sorted from blood. The receptor source for this set is a man between 25 and 39 years old in good health. Each CDR3 is given with its conserved first and last residue. Each record gives: CDR3 protein, CDR3 DNA, clone size, D gene, J gene, V gene. D genes are given only for firm matches. Expanded clones are given a class, and other clones once, few, many or no size at all.

cdr3_aa: CASSPLGDTQYF; cdr3_nt: TGTGCCAGCAGTCCATTAGGGGATACGCAGTATTTT; clone_size: NA; d_call: NA; j_call: TRBJ2-3; v_call: TRBV5-6
cdr3_aa: CASGPLDSSGANVLTF; cdr3_nt: TGTGCCAGCGGGCCCCTGGACAGCTCTGGGGCCAACGTCCTGACTTTC; clone_size: NA; d_call: NA; j_call: TRBJ2-6; v_call: TRBV27
cdr3_aa: CSVEQNTGELFF; cdr3_nt: TGCAGCGTTGAACAGAACACCGGGGAGCTGTTTTTT; clone_size: once; d_call: NA; j_call: TRBJ2-2; v_call: TRBV29-1
cdr3_aa: CASSLASQPYEQYF; cdr3_nt: TGTGCCAGCAGCTTGGCCAGCCAACCCTACGAGCAGTACTTC; clone_size: NA; d_call: NA; j_call: TRBJ2-7; v_call: TRBV5-5
cdr3_aa: CASSGTETQYF; cdr3_nt: TGTGCCAGCAGCGGAACGGAGACCCAGTACTTC; clone_size: NA; d_call: NA; j_call: TRBJ2-5; v_call: TRBV7-9
cdr3_aa: CASSSGALLGYTF; cdr3_nt: TGTGCCAGCAGCTCGGGGGCCTTACTCGGCTACACCTTC; clone_size: NA; d_call: NA; j_call: TRBJ1-2; v_call: TRBV11-2
cdr3_aa: CASSEFPGKETQYF; cdr3_nt: TGTGCCAGCAGTGAATTTCCAGGGAAGGAGACCCAGTACTTC; clone_size: NA; d_call: NA; j_call: TRBJ2-5; v_call: TRBV2
cdr3_aa: CASSLEGGNSYNEQFF; cdr3_nt: TGTGCCAGCAGCTTAGAAGGCGGGAACTCCTACAATGAGCAGTTCTTC; clone_size: NA; d_call: NA; j_call: TRBJ2-1; v_call: TRBV11-3
cdr3_aa: CASSLLVGSSYNEQFF; cdr3_nt: TGTGCCAGCAGCCTTCTTGTCGGGAGCTCCTACAATGAGCAGTTCTTC; clone_size: once; d_call: NA; j_call: TRBJ2-1; v_call: TRBV28
cdr3_aa: CASSFEGALNTDTQYF; cdr3_nt: TGTGCCAGCAGCTTCGAAGGGGCTCTAAACACAGATACGCAGTATTTT; clone_size: once; d_call: NA; j_call: TRBJ2-3; v_call: TRBV5-4
cdr3_aa: CASSSGDSRYEQYF; cdr3_nt: TGTGCCAGCAGCTCGGGGGATAGCAGATACGAGCAGTACTTC; clone_size: once; d_call: NA; j_call: TRBJ2-7; v_call: TRBV7-8
cdr3_aa: CASTFGLSPDYGYTF; cdr3_nt: TGTGCCAGCACCTTCGGATTGTCCCCTGACTATGGCTACACCTTC; clone_size: NA; d_call: NA; j_call: TRBJ1-2; v_call: TRBV7-9
cdr3_aa: CATRRGALNTEAFF; cdr3_nt: TGTGCCACCCGGCGGGGGGCCTTGAACACTGAAGCTTTCTTT; clone_size: few; d_call: NA; j_call: TRBJ1-1; v_call: TRBV27
cdr3_aa: CASSLGGYLETQYF; cdr3_nt: TGTGCCAGCAGTTTAGGCGGATATTTAGAGACCCAGTACTTC; clone_size: NA; d_call: NA; j_call: TRBJ2-5; v_call: TRBV27
cdr3_aa: CASSKGLARRRDEQYF; cdr3_nt: TGTGCCAGCAGCAAAGGACTAGCGAGAAGGCGGGACGAGCAGTACTTC; clone_size: NA; d_call: NA; j_call: TRBJ2-7; v_call: TRBV21-1
cdr3_aa: CASSPPTGTEAFF; cdr3_nt: TGTGCCAGCAGCCCCCCCACAGGGACTGAAGCTTTCTTT; clone_size: NA; d_call: NA; j_call: TRBJ1-1; v_call: TRBV7-9
cdr3_aa: CARSSTSGRAHNEQFF; cdr3_nt: TGTGCCAGAAGCTCGACTAGCGGGAGGGCCCACAATGAGCAGTTCTTC; clone_size: NA; d_call: TRBD2; j_call: TRBJ2-1; v_call: TRBV5-3
cdr3_aa: CASSAAAGALYEQYF; cdr3_nt: TGTGCCAGCAGCGCAGCAGCGGGAGCCCTCTACGAGCAGTACTTC; clone_size: once; d_call: TRBD2; j_call: TRBJ2-7; v_call: TRBV7-9
cdr3_aa: CASSSHLRLQGANEQFF; cdr3_nt: TGTGCCAGCAGTTCCCACCTCCGTTTACAGGGGGCAAATGAGCAGTTCTTC; clone_size: NA; d_call: TRBD1; j_call: TRBJ2-1; v_call: TRBV27
cdr3_aa: CASSFRGASSYEQYF; cdr3_nt: TGTGCCAGCAGTTTTCGCGGGGCGAGCTCCTACGAGCAGTACTTC; clone_size: NA; d_call: NA; j_call: TRBJ2-7; v_call: TRBV27
cdr3_aa: CASTPSLGSNQPQHF; cdr3_nt: TGTGCCAGCACCCCTTCCCTGGGTAGCAATCAGCCCCAGCATTTT; clone_size: NA; d_call: NA; j_call: TRBJ1-5; v_call: TRBV6-1
cdr3_aa: CASSGEKYEQFF; cdr3_nt: TGTGCCAGCTCGGGAGAAAAGTATGAGCAGTTCTTC; clone_size: few; d_call: NA; j_call: TRBJ2-1; v_call: TRBV5-6
cdr3_aa: CASRDGYYEQYF; cdr3_nt: TGTGCCAGCAGGGACGGATATTACGAGCAGTACTTC; clone_size: NA; d_call: NA; j_call: TRBJ2-7; v_call: TRBV27
cdr3_aa: CATSSVRDRGIGNEQFF; cdr3_nt: TGTGCCACCAGCAGTGTCAGGGACAGGGGAATTGGAAATGAGCAGTTCTTC; clone_size: NA; d_call: TRBD1; j_call: TRBJ2-1; v_call: TRBV15
cdr3_aa: CASSLEQGVSPYEQYF; cdr3_nt: TGTGCCAGCAGCTTAGAGCAGGGAGTCTCCCCCTACGAGCAGTACTTC; clone_size: NA; d_call: NA; j_call: TRBJ2-7; v_call: TRBV11-2
cdr3_aa: CASGIGTGGSYRVGNYGYTF; cdr3_nt: TGTGCTAGTGGTATCGGGACAGGGGGTAGTTATCGTGTGGGTAACTATGGCTACACCTTC; clone_size: NA; d_call: TRBD1; j_call: TRBJ1-2; v_call: TRBV12-5
cdr3_aa: CASRTDEFYGYTF; cdr3_nt: TGTGCCAGCAGGACGGATGAATTCTATGGCTACACCTTC; clone_size: NA; d_call: NA; j_call: TRBJ1-2; v_call: TRBV6-1
cdr3_aa: CASSPKTSVQETQYF; cdr3_nt: TGTGCCAGCAGCCCAAAAACGTCAGTCCAAGAGACCCAGTACTTC; clone_size: NA; d_call: NA; j_call: TRBJ2-5; v_call: TRBV9
cdr3_aa: CASSLRSGAYEQYF; cdr3_nt: TGTGCCAGCAGTTTAAGATCAGGGGCCTACGAGCAGTACTTC; clone_size: once; d_call: NA; j_call: TRBJ2-7; v_call: TRBV28
cdr3_aa: CASSLYAGTTYEQYF; cdr3_nt: TGTGCCAGCAGTTTATACGCCGGGACGACCTACGAGCAGTACTTC; clone_size: NA; d_call: NA; j_call: TRBJ2-7; v_call: TRBV28
cdr3_aa: CASSGTGTYNEQFF; cdr3_nt: TGTGCCAGCAGCGGGACCGGGACGTACAATGAGCAGTTCTTC; clone_size: NA; d_call: NA; j_call: TRBJ2-1; v_call: TRBV9
cdr3_aa: CASSFSTDTQYF; cdr3_nt: TGTGCCAGCAGCTTTTCCACAGATACGCAGTATTTT; clone_size: NA; d_call: NA; j_call: TRBJ2-3; v_call: TRBV7-8
cdr3_aa: CASSYPRDSPYEQYF; cdr3_nt: TGTGCCAGCTCATACCCCCGGGACAGTCCCTACGAGCAGTACTTC; clone_size: NA; d_call: TRBD1; j_call: TRBJ2-7; v_call: TRBV18
cdr3_aa: CASMGPVTEAFF; cdr3_nt: TGTGCCAGCATGGGTCCGGTCACTGAAGCTTTCTTT; clone_size: NA; d_call: NA; j_call: TRBJ1-1; v_call: TRBV28
cdr3_aa: CASSSGLPSSYNEQFF; cdr3_nt: TGTGCCAGCAGTTCCGGCCTGCCGAGCTCCTACAATGAGCAGTTCTTC; clone_size: NA; d_call: NA; j_call: TRBJ2-1; v_call: TRBV27
cdr3_aa: CASSQSEPSAPSNEQFF; cdr3_nt: TGCGCCAGCAGTCAATCAGAGCCGTCCGCTCCCTCCAATGAGCAGTTCTTC; clone_size: NA; d_call: NA; j_call: TRBJ2-1; v_call: TRBV23-1
cdr3_aa: CAISAQGGNQPQHF; cdr3_nt: TGTGCCATCAGTGCACAGGGGGGCAATCAGCCCCAGCATTTT; clone_size: NA; d_call: TRBD1; j_call: TRBJ1-5; v_call: TRBV10-3
cdr3_aa: CASSLLGPGYLFF; cdr3_nt: TGTGCCAGCAGTTTATTGGGTCCGGGCTACTTGTTTTTT; clone_size: NA; d_call: NA; j_call: TRBJ1-4; v_call: TRBV27
cdr3_aa: CASGGGGETQYF; cdr3_nt: TGTGCCAGCGGGGGAGGCGGAGAGACCCAGTACTTC; clone_size: NA; d_call: NA; j_call: TRBJ2-5; v_call: TRBV14
cdr3_aa: CASSSGGGTEAFF; cdr3_nt: TGTGCCAGCAGCTCGGGGGGTGGCACTGAAGCTTTCTTT; clone_size: NA; d_call: NA; j_call: TRBJ1-1; v_call: TRBV11-2
cdr3_aa: CASRDQASSYNEQFF; cdr3_nt: TGTGCCAGTAGGGACCAGGCGAGCTCCTACAATGAGCAGTTCTTC; clone_size: NA; d_call: NA; j_call: TRBJ2-1; v_call: TRBV19
cdr3_aa: CASSLRGAGGEQFF; cdr3_nt: TGTGCCAGCAGTTTAAGGGGGGCAGGCGGTGAGCAGTTCTTC; clone_size: NA; d_call: NA; j_call: TRBJ2-1; v_call: TRBV28
cdr3_aa: CASSFTTNEKLFF; cdr3_nt: TGTGCCAGCAGTTTTACCACTAATGAAAAACTGTTTTTT; clone_size: NA; d_call: NA; j_call: TRBJ1-4; v_call: TRBV28
cdr3_aa: CASSFNSDRPSYNEQFF; cdr3_nt: TGTGCCAGCAGTTTTAACTCCGACAGGCCGTCCTACAATGAGCAGTTCTTC; clone_size: NA; d_call: NA; j_call: TRBJ2-1; v_call: TRBV27
cdr3_aa: CSASLPEQFF; cdr3_nt: TGCAGTGCTAGTTTACCGGAGCAGTTCTTC; clone_size: once; d_call: NA; j_call: TRBJ2-1; v_call: TRBV20-1
cdr3_aa: CASSDMGPRTDTQYF; cdr3_nt: TGTGCCAGCAGTGATATGGGACCCCGCACAGATACGCAGTATTTT; clone_size: NA; d_call: NA; j_call: TRBJ2-3; v_call: TRBV6-6
cdr3_aa: CASSYSARMNTEAFF; cdr3_nt: TGTGCCAGCAGTTACTCCGCACGGATGAACACTGAAGCTTTCTTT; clone_size: NA; d_call: NA; j_call: TRBJ1-1; v_call: TRBV6-5
cdr3_aa: CASSPLIEDRDQETQYF; cdr3_nt: TGTGCCAGTAGTCCTCTTATCGAAGACAGGGACCAAGAGACCCAGTACTTC; clone_size: NA; d_call: TRBD1; j_call: TRBJ2-5; v_call: TRBV19
cdr3_aa: CATGDTGWRYNEQFF; cdr3_nt: TGCGCCACCGGGGACACGGGGTGGAGATACAATGAGCAGTTCTTC; clone_size: NA; d_call: NA; j_call: TRBJ2-1; v_call: TRBV10-2
cdr3_aa: CATSRERGIRSEQYF; cdr3_nt: TGTGCCACCAGCAGAGAGCGGGGGATTCGCTCCGAGCAGTACTTC; clone_size: NA; d_call: TRBD2; j_call: TRBJ2-7; v_call: TRBV15
cdr3_aa: CASSIDSGLAGTDTQYF; cdr3_nt: TGTGCCAGTAGTATAGATTCCGGACTAGCGGGAACAGATACGCAGTATTTT; clone_size: NA; d_call: TRBD2; j_call: TRBJ2-3; v_call: TRBV19
cdr3_aa: CASSGTESYEQYF; cdr3_nt: TGTGCCAGCAGCGGGACAGAGAGCTACGAGCAGTACTTC; clone_size: NA; d_call: NA; j_call: TRBJ2-7; v_call: TRBV9
cdr3_aa: CASSLLPGAILTDTQYF; cdr3_nt: TGTGCCAGCAGTTTATTGCCGGGGGCTATCCTTACTGATACGCAGTATTTT; clone_size: NA; d_call: NA; j_call: TRBJ2-3; v_call: TRBV28
cdr3_aa: CATSNAMNTEAFF; cdr3_nt: TGTGCCACCAGCAACGCCATGAACACTGAAGCTTTCTTT; clone_size: NA; d_call: NA; j_call: TRBJ1-1; v_call: TRBV15
cdr3_aa: CASSPWTGGDYGYTF; cdr3_nt: TGTGCCAGCAGCCCATGGACAGGGGGCGACTATGGCTACACCTTC; clone_size: NA; d_call: TRBD1; j_call: TRBJ1-2; v_call: TRBV7-9
cdr3_aa: CASGGFKGLATNEKLFF; cdr3_nt: TGTGCCAGCGGCGGGTTCAAGGGGCTTGCAACTAATGAAAAACTGTTTTTT; clone_size: NA; d_call: NA; j_call: TRBJ1-4; v_call: TRBV7-9
cdr3_aa: CSVGRDTTTYNEQFF; cdr3_nt: TGCAGCGTTGGACGGGACACAACGACCTACAATGAGCAGTTCTTC; clone_size: few; d_call: NA; j_call: TRBJ2-1; v_call: TRBV29-1
cdr3_aa: CASSSWTGGGNEQFF; cdr3_nt: TGTGCCAGCAGTTCCTGGACAGGGGGCGGGAATGAGCAGTTCTTC; clone_size: NA; d_call: TRBD1; j_call: TRBJ2-1; v_call: TRBV7-9
cdr3_aa: CASSWVGSPTYEQYF; cdr3_nt: TGCGCCAGCAGCTGGGTCGGGAGTCCTACCTACGAGCAGTACTTC; clone_size: NA; d_call: NA; j_call: TRBJ2-7; v_call: TRBV5-1
cdr3_aa: CASSRLGGTNTEAFF; cdr3_nt: TGTGCCAGCAGCCGCCTTGGGGGAACGAACACTGAAGCTTTCTTT; clone_size: NA; d_call: NA; j_call: TRBJ1-1; v_call: TRBV4-2